Included here is one T cell receptor beta chain sequence, with context. The antigen remains undetermined. The junction shows a germline mismatch at one end, possibly a read error. The sample is drawn from a study of post-analysis software for immune sequencing data. As for the study in general: Relapsing-remitting, secondary progressive and progressive-relapsing multiple sclerosis courses were included.

Unique molecular identifiers were built into the TCR beta cDNA libraries. The authors obtained roughly 550,000 cDNA molecules from approximately 0.95 to 9.8 million T cells. A single record per CDR3 protein comes from TCRdb applying MiXCR to the PCR reads. The sample carries hundreds of thousands of distinct CDR3 sequences, roughly 38% recorded once. Study results and caveats: Strong same-batch co-clustering of samples appeared with F measure clustering. Controls' normalized Chao1 diversity significantly exceeded that of multiple sclerosis patients.

The material sequenced was blood. The sequence derives from a girl aged 10 to 17 with multiple sclerosis.

The CDR3 region has the DNA TGTGCCATCAGGGAGTCCCCTCTTCAGCCCCAGCATTTT. The encoded protein is CAIRESPLQPQHF. The genes are TRBV10-3 and TRBJ1-5, with D uncertain. Germline lookup yields CDR1 ENHRY and CDR2 SYGVKD. The CDR3 is 13 amino acids.